This T cell receptor (beta chain) came from a study of shared clonotypes between healthy human individuals. For the study at large: Plates per donor: three CD4 naive, three CD4 memory, two CD8 naive, one CD8 memory. Study results and caveats: Larger estimated richness was generally seen in naive subsets than in memory subsets. The four-donor shared clonotypes exceeded non-shared clonotypes in generation probability, with non-shared ones scoring lower.

Positive CCR7 selection of CD45RO-negative cells yielded the naive CD8 cells, and terminally differentiated effector memory CD45RA+ cells were excluded. This CDR3 contains 9 residues. Looked up from germline, CDR1 is MNHEY and CDR2 is SMNVEV (reference sequence). Worth noting for this clone: Its cognate antigen is unknown. A read error may account for a junction end that differs from germline.

Libraries were prepared by immunoSEQ multiplex PCR; TCRdb keeps only in-frame clonotypes and omits some of them. The repertoire holds around 2,000,000 clones, with about 95% as singletons. The material sequenced was naive CD8+ T cells sorted from blood. This clonotype was sampled from a man between 18 and 35 years old in good health. The V gene is TRBV27, the J gene TRBJ2-5; D unresolved. This CDR3 reads CAATPTPYF. CDR3 sequence (DNA): TGTGCCGCGACCCCTACCCCGTACTTC.